This T cell receptor (beta chain) comes out of a study of blood T cell repertoires in COVID-19. Study at large: Sites across the United States, Italy and Spain contributed samples from acute and convalescent COVID-19. Sources were T cells, B-cell-depleted T cells, or PBMCs; the material itself was cDNA or gDNA.

The repertoire was sequenced with immunoSEQ multiplex PCR; TCRdb's copy has only in-frame clones and lacks some. The table includes around 170,000 clones, around 75% detected once. This clone was picked up a small number of times. J gave up 6 bases and V 6 bases, and 2 bases lay outside the gene matches. The CDR3 covers 11 residues. Germline V CDR1 and CDR2: DFQATT, SNEGSKA (reference sequence). This TCR came from a woman of 80 years or more with acute or convalescent COVID-19. Sequencing was done on a sample of peripheral blood. The chain joins TRBV20-1 to TRBJ1-3; 7 bases align to TRBD1. The CDR3 loop reads CSAGGENTIYF. The CDR3 DNA sequence: TGCAGTGCAGGGGGCGAAAACACCATATATTTT.